These 20 T cell receptor beta chains share one sample of origin, sequenced in a study of CD8 T cells in ankylosing spondylitis. Each CDR3 protein is one row after TCRdb ran MiXCR on the 5' RACE reads. Of about 260,000 distinct CDR3 sequences listed, 20% are singletons. Specimen: blood, either unsorted or a sorted T cell fraction (not recorded which). The receptors stem from a male donor with ankylosing spondylitis or in good health (not recorded which).

On this clonotype itself: An end of the junction does not agree with germline; a read error may underlie this. The chain couples TRBV6-5 to TRBJ2-2; the match to TRBD1 covers 8 bases. Per the germline V gene, CDR1 is MNHEY and CDR2 is SVGAGI. There are 16 residues in the CDR3. The CDR3 DNA is TGTGCCAGCAATTACTCAGGGGGCTGGGGCACCGGGGAGCTGTTTTTT. It codes for CASNYSGGWGTGELFF.

V usage is TRBV20-1 and J usage is TRBJ1-5; D remains ambiguous. The V and J ends lost 0 bases and 2 bases respectively, with 11 bases between them. The CDR3 consists of 15 residues. Germline V gene sequence: CDR1 DFQATT, CDR2 SNEGSKA (reference sequence). CDR3 DNA: TGCAGTGCTAGAGATCCCGGGTCTGGCAATCAGCCCCAGCATTTT. Its protein is CSARDPGSGNQPQHF.

The chain links TRBV6-1 to TRBJ2-7, with no clear D. V lost 4 bases and J lost 4, with 11 bases in between. Germline V gene sequence: CDR1 MNHNS, CDR2 SASEGT. The CDR3 consists of 13 residues. The CDR3 nucleotides read TGTGCCAGCAGTGCCGCTCAGGCGTACGAGCAGTACGTC. Protein sequence: CASSAAQAYEQYV.

J is TRBJ1-5 and V is TRBV20-1, with unresolved D. Trimming pared 6 bases from V and 0 bases from J, leaving 6 bases between. Germline CDR1 and CDR2: DFQATT and SNEGSKA (reference sequence). The CDR3 consists of 12 residues. The CDR3 reads CSASYSNQPQHF. The DNA of the CDR3 is TGCAGTGCCTCGTATAGCAATCAGCCCCAGCATTTT.

The rearrangement joins TRBV2 to TRBJ2-3; 8 nucleotides line up with TRBD1. The V and J ends lost 6 bases and 2 bases, in that order; junction bases with no gene match: 4. Germline V CDR1 and CDR2: SNHLY, FYNNEI. This CDR3 region has 14 residues. The CDR3 DNA reads as TGTGCCAGCAGCCGACAGGGGTTCACAGATACGCAGTATTTT. It is translated as CASSRQGFTDTQYF.

This clonotype was detected only a few times. The rearrangement joins TRBV7-2 to TRBJ1-3; D call uncertain. The CDR3 totals 12 residues. CDR1 and CDR2 from the germline V gene are SGHTA and FQGNSA. Trimming pared 1 base from V and 4 bases from J, leaving 2 bases between. The CDR3 nucleotides are TGTGCCAGCAGCTTAGTGGGAAACACCATATATTTT. As protein: CASSLVGNTIYF.

The chain uses TRBV6-4 and TRBJ1-5; 10 bases are shared with TRBD1. V was pared by 10 bases and J by 0 bases, with 9 bases of the junction left unmatched. The CDR3 extends over 16 amino acids. Per germline, CDR1 MRHNA and CDR2 SNTAGT. CDR3: CATILRDRGSNQPQHF. The DNA for the CDR3 is TGTGCCACCATCCTCCGGGACAGGGGTAGCAATCAGCCCCAGCATTTT.

The chain combines TRBV20-1 with TRBJ2-3, with 8 nucleotides matching TRBD2. V lost 5 bases and J lost 4; bases outside the gene matches: 8. This CDR3 region has 14 residues. The germline V gene has CDR1 DFQATT and CDR2 SNEGSKA (reference sequence). In nucleotides, the CDR3 is TGCAGTGCTTCCCCCGGGGGACTAGCAGATACGCAGTATTTT. It encodes CSASPGGLADTQYF.

The J gene is TRBJ2-3, the V gene TRBV5-1; D is ambiguous. Trimming took off 5 bases at V and 2 bases at J, with 12 bases between the two ends. Germline-derived CDR1 and CDR2 are SGHRS and YFSETQ. This CDR3 has 14 amino acids. The CDR3 coding sequence is TGCGCCAGCAGAAACGGGTCCAACACAGATACGCAGTATTTT. This codes for CASRNGSNTDTQYF.

This clonotype showed up many times. The genes are TRBV11-2 and TRBJ2-3, with 7 bases aligning to TRBD2. The CDR3 consists of 17 residues. Germline assignment: CDR1 SGHAT and CDR2 FQNNGV. The ends lost 0 bases at V and 3 bases at J; junction bases unmatched: 9. CDR3 bases: TGTGCCAGCAGCTTAGAAGTCCGACTAGCCACTACAGATACGCAGTATTTT. This encodes CASSLEVRLATTDTQYF.

V is TRBV5-4 and J is TRBJ2-3; 10 nucleotides line up with TRBD2. This CDR3 region has 15 residues. Germline CDR1 reads SGHNT; CDR2 reads YYREEE (reference sequence). V gave up 3 bases and J gave up 2 bases; unmatched junction bases: 3. CDR3 sequence (DNA): TGTGCCAGCAGCTCAGCGGGGGGGATCACAGATACGCAGTATTTT. Protein product: CASSSAGGITDTQYF. Drawing the rest from reference TRBV5-4 and TRBJ2-3, the complete variable domain is ETGVTQSPTHLIKTRGQQVTLRCSSQSGHNTVSWYQQALGQGPQFIFQYYREEENGRGNFPPRFSGLQFPNYSSELNVNALELDDSALYLCASSSAGGITDTQYFGPGTRLTVL.

This clonotype came up a few times. V and J are TRBV9 and TRBJ2-1; unclear D gene. The CDR3 length is 14 residues. Trimming took 0 bases from V and 4 from J, leaving 8 bases between them. The germline V gene encodes CDR1 SGDLS and CDR2 YYNGEE. The CDR3, as DNA: TGTGCCAGCAGCGTAGCCCCGGATTACAATGAGCAGTTCTTC. Amino acid sequence: CASSVAPDYNEQFF.

In this sample, this clonotype turned up many times. The chain has TRBV6-2 or TRBV6-3 and TRBJ1-2; 9 bases align to TRBD1. Germline V gene lookup returns CDR1 MNHEY and CDR2 SVGEGT. There are 15 residues in the CDR3. V lost 2 bases, J lost 1 base, and 2 bases stayed unmatched. DNA of the CDR3: TGTGCCAGCAGTTACCCGGGACAGGGTAACTATGGCTACACCTTC. It codes for CASSYPGQGNYGYTF.

The sample holds many counts of this clonotype. The junction shows a germline mismatch at one end, possibly a read error. V and J are TRBV9 and TRBJ1-1, with D possibly matching TRBD1 (6 bases). CDR1 and CDR2 (germline): SGDLS, YYNGEE. The CDR3 loop spans 11 amino acids. CDR3 nucleotides: TGTGCCAGCAGCCCGGGGGGCCGATCCCACTTT. Protein product: CASSPGGRSHF.

This clonotype occurred a few times. The CDR3 nucleotides read TGTGCCAGCAGCCAGGGGCAGGGGCATGAAAAACTGTTTTTT. It translates to CASSQGQGHEKLFF. The J gene is TRBJ1-4, the V gene TRBV11-2, with D possibly being TRBD1 (6 bases). CDR1 is SGHAT, CDR2 FQNNGV, per germline. This CDR3 contains 14 residues. V was pared by 5 bases and J by 6 bases, with 13 bases between.

This clonotype was detected ten times or more. This rearrangement joins TRBV12-3 or TRBV12-4 to TRBJ1-3, with no clear D. V was trimmed by 6 bases and J by 0 bases, leaving 12 bases between them. The CDR3 contains 15 residues. For the CDR3, the DNA is TGTGCCAGCAGCCGCGATTCGAGCTCTGGAAACACCATATATTTT. It translates to CASSRDSSSGNTIYF.

The chain recombines TRBV12-3 or TRBV12-4 with TRBJ2-3; no clear D. This CDR3 contains 13 residues. V was shortened by 10 bases and J by 2 bases, with 13 bases between the two germline ends. The CDR3 DNA sequence: TGTGCCACCTCGCTAGGAGCCACAGATACGCAGTATTTT. Protein sequence: CATSLGATDTQYF.

This clonotype was seen ten or more times. The chain recombines TRBV10-3 with TRBJ2-1, with TRBD2 matching 12 bases. This CDR3 has 18 amino acids. V gave up 4 bases and J gave up 3 bases; unmatched junction bases: 10. Germline V gives CDR1 ENHRY, CDR2 SYGVKD. As DNA, the CDR3 is TGTGCCATCAGTGGGGACAAATCGGGACTAGCGGGCTACAATGAGCAGTTCTTC. Translating it yields CAISGDKSGLAGYNEQFF.

In its sample, this clonotype was seen a few times. This chain connects TRBV20-1 to TRBJ2-3, with D uncertain. The germline V gene encodes CDR1 DFQATT and CDR2 SNEGSKA (reference sequence). The CDR3 covers 12 residues. V was pared by 3 bases and J by 2 bases, with 6 bases between. CDR3 region: CSARVITDTQYF. The CDR3 nucleotides read TGCAGTGCTAGGGTAATCACAGATACGCAGTATTTT.

The chain combines TRBV20-1 with TRBJ2-5; D is possibly TRBD2 (5 bases). Germline V CDR1 and CDR2: DFQATT, SNEGSKA (reference sequence). The CDR3 covers 14 residues. Trimming took off 0 bases at V and 2 bases at J, with 10 bases between the two ends. The CDR3 spells CSAREIGVQETQYF. The CDR3 DNA is TGCAGTGCTAGAGAAATCGGGGTTCAAGAGACCCAGTACTTC.